A single sample is the source of the 29 T cell receptor beta chains below, sequenced in a study of shared clonotypes between healthy human individuals (dated by TCRdb to the early 2020s). The library was built by means of the immunoSEQ multiplex PCR assay. TCRdb's version of the immuneACCESS table is confined to in-frame rearrangements and falls short of the full clone set. An unresolved V gene accounts for under half of the shortfall where checked; the remainder is of unknown origin. For this sample there are approximately 500,000 clones; 79% appear just once. The top ten clonotypes cover 10% to 15% of the sample. Sequencing used PBMCs. These receptors came from a woman aged 40-49 years in good health. Some clones in this sample may be carry-over from other donors' samples.

Remarks on this clone: This clone may be a read error of a much larger clone one base away. The CDR3 reads CASRLAGQETQYF. CDR3 DNA: TGTGCCAGCAGACTAGCGGGACAAGAGACCCAGTACTTC. The rearrangement joins TRBV2 to TRBJ2-5, with 10 bases fitting TRBD2. The CDR3 loop spans 13 amino acids. The junction had 0 bases not matched to a gene; V was cut back by 6 bases and J by 2 bases. Per the germline V gene, CDR1 is SNHLY and CDR2 is FYNNEI.

For this clone: Other DNA sequences in this specimen translate into the identical CDR3. The rearrangement uses TRBV11-2 and TRBJ2-1; TRBD2 aligns across 8 bases. Germline values: CDR1 SGHAT, CDR2 FQNNGV. This CDR3 is built from 14 residues. V shed 5 bases, J shed 7 bases, and the junction held 7 bases outside the gene matches. CDR3 protein: CASSTSGSGNEQFF. Here the CDR3 DNA reads TGTGCCAGCAGCACCAGCGGGAGCGGGAATGAGCAGTTCTTC.

The rearrangement joins TRBV4-2 to TRBJ2-2; TRBD2 matches at 11 bases. The CDR3 contains 16 residues. CDR1 is LGHNA, CDR2 YNFKEQ, per germline. The ends lost 2 bases at V and 3 bases at J; junction bases unmatched: 2. The CDR3 DNA follows: TGTGCCAGCAGCCAACGTAGCGGGAGGGACACCGGGGAGCTGTTTTTT. Residues: CASSQRSGRDTGELFF.

This clone is a singleton in its sample. V gene TRBV11-3 combines with J gene TRBJ2-3; tentatively, D is TRBD1 or TRBD2 (6 bases each). CDR1 is SGHNT and CDR2 is YENEEA in the germline V gene. V gave up 3 bases and J gave up 4 bases, with 11 bases separating them. CDR3 size: 14 residues. The CDR3 sequence: CASSFGGGSDTQYF. The CDR3 DNA sequence: TGTGCCAGCAGCTTCGGGGGCGGATCAGATACGCAGTATTTT.

This clone was found many times. The V and J genes are TRBV6-1 and TRBJ2-5; D is undetermined. The germline gives CDR1 MNHNS, CDR2 SASEGT. V dropped 6 bases and J dropped 0 bases, with 8 bases sitting between them. This CDR3 is 13 amino acids long. CDR3 loop: CASSSEYQETQYF. For the CDR3, the DNA is TGTGCCAGCAGCTCGGAATACCAAGAGACCCAGTACTTC.

This chain connects TRBV30 to TRBJ1-1, with D unclear. Germline loops: CDR1 GTSNPN, CDR2 SVGIG (reference sequence). The CDR3 has 14 residues. The V end lost 1 base, the J end lost 2 bases, and 11 bases lay between the germline ends. In nucleotides, the CDR3 is TGTGCCTGGAGTGGTCGCGGCGGAAACACTGAAGCTTTCTTT. It translates to CAWSGRGGNTEAFF. The full variable domain, with the rest looked up from reference TRBV30 and TRBJ1-1, is SQTIHQWPATLVQPVGSPLSLECTVEGTSNPNLYWYRQAAGRGLQLLFYSVGIGQISSEVPQNLSASRPQDRQFILSSKKLLLSDSGFYLCAWSGRGGNTEAFFGQGTRLTVV.

This clone was counted a single time. The chain has TRBV28 and TRBJ1-1; possible D gene TRBD1, 5 bases. Trimming stripped 11 bases from V and 1 base from J, with 17 bases between. The CDR3 is 14 amino acids. Germline V gene data show CDR1 as MDHEN and CDR2 as SYDVKM. The CDR3 nucleotides are TGTGCCGCCCCGGCTGCGGGGGGGAACACTGAAGCTTTCTTT. The encoded protein is CAAPAAGGNTEAFF.

This clone was seen repeatedly, ten times or more. The CDR3 protein is CASSVTHLGGNEQFF. In DNA, the CDR3 is TGTGCCAGCAGCGTGACACATCTGGGAGGGAATGAGCAGTTCTTC. The genes are TRBV7-3 and TRBJ2-1; 7 bases fit TRBD2. CDR1 is SGHTA, CDR2 FQGTGA, per germline. The CDR3 is 15 amino acids. The V gene end was trimmed by 5 bases and the J gene end by 7 bases; junction bases not matched to a gene: 11. Supplemented by reference TRBV7-3 and TRBJ2-1, the full variable domain reads GAGVSQTPSNKVTEKGKYVELRCDPISGHTALYWYRQSLGQGPEFLIYFQGTGAADDSGLPNDRFFAVRPEGSVSTLKIQRTERGDSAVYLCASSVTHLGGNEQFFGPGTRLTVL.

The chain is built from TRBV30 and TRBJ2-2; TRBD1 is a possible D gene (6 bases). CDR3 size: 15 residues. Deletions cut 4 bases from V and 6 bases from J, with 18 bases between. Germline V gives CDR1 GTSNPN, CDR2 SVGIG (reference sequence). This CDR3 reads CAWIWETGHSGELFF. In DNA, the CDR3 is TGTGCCTGGATTTGGGAGACAGGTCATTCCGGGGAGCTGTTTTTT.

The chain uses TRBV28 and TRBJ2-4; D not resolved. The CDR3 sequence is 14 residues long. V shed 2 bases and J shed 5 bases, with 10 bases lying between them. Germline V gene lookup returns CDR1 MDHEN and CDR2 SYDVKM. CDR3 region: CASSLGPGQNIQYF. CDR3 DNA sequence: TGTGCCAGCAGTTTAGGCCCTGGCCAAAACATTCAGTACTTC.

This clone was seen a handful of times. This chain links TRBV5-4 with TRBJ2-3; D may be TRBD2 (6 bases). CDR3 length equals 13 residues. Germline V gene sequence: CDR1 SGHNT, CDR2 YYREEE (reference sequence). Trimming cost V 4 bases and J 4 bases, with 10 bases left between them. DNA for the CDR3: TGTGCCAGCAGCCCGGCGGGACCAGATACGCAGTATTTT. It is translated as CASSPAGPDTQYF.

V gene TRBV5-1 combines with J gene TRBJ2-1; 9 bases are a match to TRBD2. Per germline, CDR1 SGHRS and CDR2 YFSETQ. The CDR3 runs 15 residues. The V and J ends lost 2 bases and 6 bases, in that order; junction bases with no gene match: 6. This chain's CDR3 is CASSFSSGILNEQFF. CDR3 sequence (DNA): TGCGCCAGCAGCTTTTCTAGCGGGATTCTCAATGAGCAGTTCTTC.

This clone came up a few times. J is TRBJ2-3 and V is TRBV6-6; 10 bases fit TRBD2. CDR1 is MNHNY, CDR2 SVGAGI, per germline (reference sequence). The CDR3 contains 14 residues. J gave up 3 bases and V 6 bases, and 3 bases lay outside the gene matches. CDR3 residues: CASRPSGSTDTQYF. The DNA for the CDR3 is TGTGCCAGCAGGCCTAGCGGGAGTACAGATACGCAGTATTTT.

This clone has more than one count but fewer than ten. The V and J genes are TRBV7-6 and TRBJ2-7, with D possibly TRBD2 on 6 matching bases. The CDR3 is 15 amino acids. With 0 bases removed from V and 3 bases from J, the gap between germline ends came to 12 bases. Germline V gene data show CDR1 as SGHVS and CDR2 as FNYEAQ. CDR3 coding DNA: TGTGCCAGCAGCTTAGCGCTAGGAGGGGACTACGAGCAGTACTTC. Protein sequence: CASSLALGGDYEQYF.

This clone was seen many times. The CDR3 reads CASERGPEAFF. In DNA form, the CDR3 reads TGTGCCAGCGAGAGGGGGCCTGAAGCTTTCTTT. V is TRBV19 and J is TRBJ1-1, with 7 bases lining up with TRBD1. CDR1 is LNHDA, CDR2 SQIVND, per germline (reference sequence). Unmatched junction bases numbered 4, after V lost 9 bases and J lost 6 bases. The CDR3 spans 11 residues.

For the CDR3, the DNA is TGTGCCAGCAGTTACAGGGTGATCCCAAATGAAAAACTGTTTTTT. This codes for CASSYRVIPNEKLFF. The chain combines TRBV2 with TRBJ1-4; D perhaps matches TRBD1 (6 bases). Germline CDR1 is SNHLY and CDR2 is FYNNEI. CDR3 length equals 15 residues. Trimming removed 5 bases from V and 5 bases from J, with 15 bases in between.

The genes are TRBV6-1 and TRBJ1-3; D gene ambiguous. CDR1 and CDR2 from the germline V gene are MNHNS and SASEGT. The CDR3 contains 14 residues. The germline V and J ends were trimmed by 8 bases and 0 bases, with 11 bases remaining between them. CDR3 region: CASGGRNSGNTIYF. The DNA for the CDR3 is TGTGCCAGCGGCGGCAGGAACTCTGGAAACACCATATATTTT.

This clone has only a few counts. The chain combines TRBV30 with TRBJ1-3; a possible D gene is TRBD1 (5 bases). The CDR3 covers 15 residues. Germline V lookup: CDR1 GTSNPN, CDR2 SVGIG (reference sequence). Trimming took 0 bases from V and 5 from J, leaving 14 bases between them. CDR3: CAWSVLGPMRNTIYF. CDR3 in DNA: TGTGCCTGGAGTGTACTGGGACCGATGAGAAACACCATATATTTT. The whole variable domain, remainder taken from reference TRBV30 and TRBJ1-3, is SQTIHQWPATLVQPVGSPLSLECTVEGTSNPNLYWYRQAAGRGLQLLFYSVGIGQISSEVPQNLSASRPQDRQFILSSKKLLLSDSGFYLCAWSVLGPMRNTIYFGEGSWLTVV.

This sequence joins TRBV28 and TRBJ1-4; TRBD1 matches 7 bases. The CDR3 is 13 residues long. Germline V gene lookup returns CDR1 MDHEN and CDR2 SYDVKM. Trimming took 6 bases from V and 7 from J; bases not matched to a gene: 5. CDR3 sequence reads: CASRLTGFEKLFF. The CDR3 region has the DNA TGTGCCAGCAGACTGACAGGGTTTGAAAAACTGTTTTTT.

V usage is TRBV9 and J usage is TRBJ1-3; D remains ambiguous. The ends were cut back, 2 bases at V and 2 bases at J, with 11 bases in the middle. The CDR3 loop spans 15 amino acids. CDR1 and CDR2 (germline): SGDLS, YYNGEE. CDR3 amino acids: CASSVDFSPGNTIYF. The CDR3 DNA reads TGTGCCAGCAGCGTCGACTTCAGCCCTGGAAACACCATATATTTT.

This clone was seen a handful of times. The chain employs TRBV5-4 and TRBJ2-5; 9 nucleotides align to TRBD2. J gave up 3 bases and V 3 bases, and 9 bases lay outside the gene matches. CDR3 length: 16 residues. Germline assignment: CDR1 SGHNT and CDR2 YYREEE (reference sequence). CDR3 bases: TGTGCCAGCAGCTCCGGAGTAGCGGGGGTAGAAGAGACCCAGTACTTC. It translates to CASSSGVAGVEETQYF.

This chain joins TRBV2 and TRBJ2-1, with no clear D. The CDR3 has 13 amino acids. Germline V lookup: CDR1 SNHLY, CDR2 FYNNEI. The V end lost 3 bases, the J end lost 5 bases, and 8 bases lay between the germline ends. CDR3 sequence reads: CASSDSYNNEQFF. DNA for the CDR3: TGTGCCAGCAGTGACTCCTACAACAATGAGCAGTTCTTC.

This clone has more than one count but fewer than ten. The junction and the germline gene differ at one end; a read error may be behind it. The chain uses TRBV7-7 and TRBJ2-7; D is perhaps TRBD2 (6 bases). CDR1 is SSHAT, CDR2 FNYEAQ, per germline (reference sequence). The CDR3 totals 14 residues. The chain's CDR3 is CASSPAGFGGEQYF. The CDR3 DNA is TGTGCTAGCAGCCCCGCGGGGTTTGGCGGCGAGCAGTACTTC. Combining the CDR3 with reference TRBV7-7 and TRBJ2-7 gives the whole variable domain GAGVSQSPRYKVTKRGQDVTLRCDPISSHATLYWYQQALGQGPEFLTYFNYEAQPDKSGLPSDRFSAERPEGSISTLTIQRTEQRDSAMYRCASSPAGFGGEQYFGPGTRLTVT.

The chain links TRBV7-6 to TRBJ1-3, with D tentatively TRBD1 (5 bases). The CDR3 runs to 16 residues. V was clipped by 5 bases and J by 4 bases, with 18 bases between them. Germline loops: CDR1 SGHVS, CDR2 FNYEAQ. The CDR3 protein is CASSEGLPGTGNTIYF. DNA of the CDR3: TGTGCCAGCAGCGAGGGACTCCCGGGGACCGGAAACACCATATATTTT.

This chain uses TRBV7-2 with TRBJ2-5; 7 bases are a match to TRBD2. The CDR3 length is 14 residues. Germline-derived CDR1 and CDR2 are SGHTA and FQGNSA. V lost 4 bases and J lost 0; bases outside the gene matches: 2. The CDR3 is CASSYGTNQETQYF. The CDR3 region has the DNA TGTGCCAGCAGCTACGGGACTAACCAAGAGACCCAGTACTTC.

This clone turned up a few times. The CDR3 DNA is TGTGCCAGCAGCCCAGCAGGAGGGTCCACTGAAGCTTTCTTT. It translates to CASSPAGGSTEAFF. The chain uses TRBV5-8 and TRBJ1-1; D unclear. The CDR3 has 14 residues. The V and J ends lost 4 bases and 4 bases respectively, with 14 bases between them. Per the germline V gene, CDR1 is SGHTS and CDR2 is YDEGEE.

Points on this clone: The same CDR3 also results from other DNA sequences found in this sample. V is TRBV28 and J is TRBJ1-2; 8 positions match TRBD1. The V gene's germline CDR1 is MDHEN and CDR2 SYDVKM. Trimming removed 5 bases from V and 4 bases from J; junction bases left unmatched: 3. The CDR3 consists of 13 residues. CDR3 sequence reads: CASSPDRAYGYTF. The CDR3 region has the DNA TGTGCCAGCAGTCCGGACAGGGCCTATGGCTACACCTTC.

This clone was seen only once. The likely explanation is a read error, given a far larger clone one base away. The chain links TRBV15 to TRBJ2-5, with TRBD2 as a possible D gene (7 bases). The CDR3 spans 18 residues. Per germline, CDR1 LNHNV and CDR2 YYDKDF (reference sequence). For the CDR3, the DNA is TGTGCCACCGGCAGAGTGGGAGGGGGTCGGATATATAGAGAGACCCAGTACTTC. It translates to CATGRVGGGRIYRETQYF.

The V call is TRBV29-1, the J call TRBJ1-1; perhaps TRBD1 as D (6 bases). This CDR3 has 14 residues. Germline CDR1 SQVTM, CDR2 ANQGSEA. With 4 bases removed from V and 6 bases from J, the gap between germline ends came to 18 bases. The CDR3 DNA sequence: TGCAGCGTTGGGGTGACAGGAACATGGGCTGAAGCTTTCTTT. It yields the protein CSVGVTGTWAEAFF. Variable domain in full (rest from reference TRBV29-1 and TRBJ1-1): SAVISQKPSRDICQRGTSLTIQCQVDSQVTMMFWYRQQPGQSLTLIATANQGSEATYESGFVIDKFPISRPNLTFSTLTVSNMSPEDSSIYLCSVGVTGTWAEAFFGQGTRLTVV.